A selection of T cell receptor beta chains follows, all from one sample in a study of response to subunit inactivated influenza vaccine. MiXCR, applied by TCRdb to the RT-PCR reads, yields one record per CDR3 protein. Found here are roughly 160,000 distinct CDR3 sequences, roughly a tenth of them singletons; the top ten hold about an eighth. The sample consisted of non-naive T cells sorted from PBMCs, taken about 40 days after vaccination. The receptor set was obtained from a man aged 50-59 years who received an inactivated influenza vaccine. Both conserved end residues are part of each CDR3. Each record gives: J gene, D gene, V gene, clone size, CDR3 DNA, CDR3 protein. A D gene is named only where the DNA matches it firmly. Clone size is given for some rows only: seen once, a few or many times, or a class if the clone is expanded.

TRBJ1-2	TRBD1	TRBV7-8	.	TGTGCCAGCAGCTTAGAGATCTCCCCGCAGGGGGCTGAAGGCTACACCTTC	CASSLEISPQGAEGYTF
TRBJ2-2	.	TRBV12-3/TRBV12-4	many	TGTGCCAGCAGTTTCGTGACTAGTTTTGCCGGGGAGCTGTTTTTT	CASSFVTSFAGELFF
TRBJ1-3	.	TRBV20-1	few	TGCAGTGCTAGAGGAAGGGTCAGGGACACCATATATTTT	CSARGRVRDTIYF
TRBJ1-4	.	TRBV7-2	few	TGTGCCAGCAGCTTACAGGGGTCTAATGAAAAACTGTTTTTT	CASSLQGSNEKLFF
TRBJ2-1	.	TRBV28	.	TGTGCCAGCAGTCGCCGAAGGACAGCAGACTACAATGAGCAGTTCTTC	CASSRRRTADYNEQFF
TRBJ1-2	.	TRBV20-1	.	TGCAGTGCTAGCGCGGGTACATACTATGGCTACACCTTC	CSASAGTYYGYTF
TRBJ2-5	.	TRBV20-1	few	TGCAGTGCTAGAGAGGTATTGGGGGTAGAGACCCAGTACTTC	CSAREVLGVETQYF
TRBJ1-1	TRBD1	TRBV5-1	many	TGCGCCAGCAGCTGGGGACAGACTCGGGATGAAGCTTTCTTT	CASSWGQTRDEAFF
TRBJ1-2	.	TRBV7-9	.	TGTGCCAGCAGCCCTAGAAACCGGGCCCCAGGTGGCTACACCTTC	CASSPRNRAPGGYTF
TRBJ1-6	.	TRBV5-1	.	TGCGCCAGCAGCTTAGACTATAATAATTCACCCCTCCACTTT	CASSLDYNNSPLHF
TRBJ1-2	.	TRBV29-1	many	TGCAGCGTTGGTCCGGGAAACTATGGCTACACCTTC	CSVGPGNYGYTF
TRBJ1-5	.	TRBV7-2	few	TGTGCCAGCAGCAGACAGCTCTTGAGCAATCAGCCCCAGCATTTT	CASSRQLLSNQPQHF
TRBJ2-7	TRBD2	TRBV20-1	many	TGCAGTGCTAGAGATTTCTTGGCGGGAGAGGATGACGAGCAGTACTTC	CSARDFLAGEDDEQYF
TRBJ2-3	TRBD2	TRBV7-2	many	TGTGCCAGCAGCCCTGGGACTAGGACAGATACGCAGTATTTT	CASSPGTRTDTQYF
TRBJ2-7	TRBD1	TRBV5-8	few	TGTGCCAGCAGCTTTCCGGGACAGGGGGGTTCCTACGAGCAGTACTTC	CASSFPGQGGSYEQYF
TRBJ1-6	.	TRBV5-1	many	TGCGCCAGCAGCCGGGCGGCTACAGTGGGTTCACCCCTCCACTTT	CASSRAATVGSPLHF
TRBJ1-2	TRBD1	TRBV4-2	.	TGTGCCAGCAGCCCAGAGACAGGGACAGTCTATGGCTACACCTTC	CASSPETGTVYGYTF
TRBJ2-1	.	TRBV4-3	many	TGCGCCAGCAGCCAAGACCCTGTAGGAACCTACAATGAGCAGTTCTTC	CASSQDPVGTYNEQFF
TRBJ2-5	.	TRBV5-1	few	TGCGCCAGCAAAAGGGACGCGGCAAGACAAGAGACCCAGTACTTC	CASKRDAARQETQYF
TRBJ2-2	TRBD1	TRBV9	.	TGTGCCAGCAGCTCGCCGGGACAGGGCGGCACCGGGGAGCTGTTTTTT	CASSSPGQGGTGELFF
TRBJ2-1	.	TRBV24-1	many	TGTGCCACCAGTGACAACGACAGGTTTTACAATGAGCAGTTCTTC	CATSDNDRFYNEQFF
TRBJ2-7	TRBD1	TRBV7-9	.	TGTGCCAGCAGCTTAGCATTAGGACAGGGTCCCTACGAGCAGTACTTC	CASSLALGQGPYEQYF
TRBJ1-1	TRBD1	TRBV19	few	TGTGCCAGTAGTATAGAGGAGGGGGCGCTGAACACTGAAGCTTTCTTT	CASSIEEGALNTEAFF
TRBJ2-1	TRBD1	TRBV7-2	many	TGTGCCAGCAGCCTGAGACAGGGTAGAAATGAGCAGTTCTTC	CASSLRQGRNEQFF
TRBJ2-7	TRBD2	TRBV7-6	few	TGTGCCAGCAGCTTAGGTCCGGCTAGCGGGAGAGGCGAGCAGTACTTC	CASSLGPASGRGEQYF
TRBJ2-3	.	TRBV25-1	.	TGTGCCAGCAGTGACAGCGGCTACACAGATACGCAGTATTTT	CASSDSGYTDTQYF
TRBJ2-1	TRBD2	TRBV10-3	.	TGTGCCATCAGTGGACTAGCGGGGGGTAACAATGAGCAGTTCTTC	CAISGLAGGNNEQFF
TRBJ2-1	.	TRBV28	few	TGTGCCAGCAGTCCAGGGGACCGGCAGTTCTTC	CASSPGDRQFF
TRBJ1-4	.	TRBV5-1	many	TGCGCCAGCAGCTTCCGTCCGGGGGGACAAGGGGAAAAACTGTTTTTT	CASSFRPGGQGEKLFF
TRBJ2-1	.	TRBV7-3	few	TGTGCCAGCAGCTTGGACCCAGCCTACAATGAGCAGTTCTTC	CASSLDPAYNEQFF
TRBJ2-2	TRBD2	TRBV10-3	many	TGTGCCATCAGAGCGCAGGGACTAGCGGACACCGGGGAGCTGTTTTTT	CAIRAQGLADTGELFF
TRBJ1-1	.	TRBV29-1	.	TGCAGCGCGAATGTACAGGGCAGACGTGAAGCTTTCTTT	CSANVQGRREAFF
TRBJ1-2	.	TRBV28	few	TGTGCCAGCAGCCTAGACCCGGGCACCTATGGCTACACCTTC	CASSLDPGTYGYTF
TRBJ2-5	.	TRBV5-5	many	TGTGCCAGCAGCCTGACCAGACTGGATCTACAAGAGACCCAGTACTTC	CASSLTRLDLQETQYF
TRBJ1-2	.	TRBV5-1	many	TGCGCCAGCAGCTTGGAACAGTCTGGACGTGGGTACACCTTC	CASSLEQSGRGYTF
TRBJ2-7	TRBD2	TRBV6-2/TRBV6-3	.	TGTGCCAGCACTCGAGCGGGGGTCTACGAGCAGTACTTC	CASTRAGVYEQYF
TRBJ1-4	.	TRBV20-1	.	TGCAGTGCGCCCGATACCGGGACCTACGAAAAACTGTTTTTT	CSAPDTGTYEKLFF
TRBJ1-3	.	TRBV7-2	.	TGTGCCAGCAGCTTAGGGCGGGGATCCTCTGGAAACACCATATATTTT	CASSLGRGSSGNTIYF
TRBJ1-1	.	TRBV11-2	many	TGTGCCAGCAGCCACCCGGGGGGTTTCAACACTGAAGCTTTCTTT	CASSHPGGFNTEAFF
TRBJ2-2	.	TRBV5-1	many	TGCGCCAGCTTATACGGGGGAACCGGGGAGCTGTTTTTT	CASLYGGTGELFF
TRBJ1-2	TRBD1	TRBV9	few	TGTGCCAGCAGCGTAGGGGCAGGGGGTCGTAACTATGGCTACACCTTC	CASSVGAGGRNYGYTF
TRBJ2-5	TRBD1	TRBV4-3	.	TGCGCCAGCAGCCCCAGGGCAGGGGGCTCAGAGACCCAGTACTTC	CASSPRAGGSETQYF
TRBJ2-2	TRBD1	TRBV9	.	TGTGCCAGCAGCGCCGGGGGACAGGGGTGGACCGGGGAGCTGTTTTTT	CASSAGGQGWTGELFF
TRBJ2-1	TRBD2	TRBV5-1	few	TGCGCCAGCAGCCCGACTAGCGGGAGTACCTACAATGAGCAGTTCTTC	CASSPTSGSTYNEQFF
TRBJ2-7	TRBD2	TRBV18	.	TGTGCCAGCTCATTGACTAGCGGGAGTGGACACGAGCAGTACTTC	CASSLTSGSGHEQYF
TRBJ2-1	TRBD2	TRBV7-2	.	TGTGCCAGCAGCTGGGGGGAGGGCTCCTACAATGAGCAGTTCTTC	CASSWGEGSYNEQFF
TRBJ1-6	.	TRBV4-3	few	TGCGCCAGCAGCCAAGAACGTAATTCACCCCTCCACTTT	CASSQERNSPLHF
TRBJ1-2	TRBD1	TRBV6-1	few	TGTGCCAGCATGGGCAGGGGGCGTTTCGGTGGCTACACCTTC	CASMGRGRFGGYTF